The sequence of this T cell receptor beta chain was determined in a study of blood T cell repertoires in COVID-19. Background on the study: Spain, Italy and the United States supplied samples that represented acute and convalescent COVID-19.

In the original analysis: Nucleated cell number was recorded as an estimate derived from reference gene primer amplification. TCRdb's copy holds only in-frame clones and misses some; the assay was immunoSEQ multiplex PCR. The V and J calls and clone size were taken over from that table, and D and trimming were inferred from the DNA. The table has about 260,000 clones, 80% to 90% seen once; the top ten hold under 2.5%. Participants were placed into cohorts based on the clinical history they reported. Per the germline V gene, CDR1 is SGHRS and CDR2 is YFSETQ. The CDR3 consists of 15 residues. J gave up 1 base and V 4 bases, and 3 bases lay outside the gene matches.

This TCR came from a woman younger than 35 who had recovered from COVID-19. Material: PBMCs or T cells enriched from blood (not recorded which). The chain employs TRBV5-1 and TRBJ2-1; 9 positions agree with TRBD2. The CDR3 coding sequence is TGCGCCAGCAGCCTAGCGGGGATTTCCTACAATGAGCAGTTCTTC. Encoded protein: CASSLAGISYNEQFF. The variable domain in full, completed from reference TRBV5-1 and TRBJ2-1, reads KAGVTQTPRYLIKTRGQQVTLSCSPISGHRSVSWYQQTPGQGLQFLFEYFSETQRNKGNFPGRFSGRQFSNSRSEMNVSTLELGDSALYLCASSLAGISYNEQFFGPGTRLTVL.